The rows below give T cell receptor beta chains drawn from one sample of a study of blood T cell repertoires in COVID-19. Generated by immunoSEQ multiplex PCR, the TCRdb table keeps only in-frame clones and is missing some. The data show some 130,000 clones, around 84% seen once. Source material: peripheral blood. These receptors were taken from a woman over 75 with acute or convalescent COVID-19. Each CDR3 is given with its conserved first and last residue. D genes are given only for firm matches. Size values are once, few and many counts, or a class for expanded clones, and some rows have none.

j_call | v_call | d_call | clone_size | cdr3_nt | cdr3_aa
TRBJ1-2 | TRBV6-2/TRBV6-3 | TRBD1 | . | TGTGCCAGCAGCGAGACAGGGTTTGGCTACACCTTC | CASSETGFGYTF
TRBJ1-2 | TRBV6-5 | . | few | TGTGCCAGCAGGGACAGCAACTATGGCTACACCTTC | CASRDSNYGYTF
TRBJ1-5 | TRBV18 | TRBD1 | . | TGTGCCAGCTCACAGGGGGCGAAGAATCAGCCCCAGCATTTT | CASSQGAKNQPQHF
TRBJ1-1 | TRBV3-1/TRBV3-2 | . | few | TGTGCCAGCAGCCAAGTGTATCGTCAGGGCGGGGGAACTGAAGCTTTCTTT | CASSQVYRQGGGTEAFF
TRBJ2-1 | TRBV5-3 | TRBD2 | . | TGTGCCAGAGACGCCGGGACTAGCAAGGATGAGCAGTTCTTC | CARDAGTSKDEQFF
TRBJ2-2 | TRBV9 | TRBD1 | . | TGTGCCAGCAGCGCCACGGGACAGGGTAACACCGGGGAGCTGTTTTTT | CASSATGQGNTGELFF
TRBJ1-2 | TRBV9 | . | . | TGTGCCAGCAGCGGGGGAGGGGGTTACGCTAACTATGGCTACACCTTC | CASSGGGGYANYGYTF
TRBJ2-2 | TRBV2 | TRBD2 | . | TGTGCCAGCAGTGACACGGGGGGAGCTGTTTTT | CASSDTGGAVF
TRBJ2-2 | TRBV2 | TRBD2 | . | TGTGCCAGCAGGCCGGGGGGAGCGAACACCGGGGAGCTGTTTTTT | CASRPGGANTGELFF
TRBJ1-4 | TRBV6-5 | TRBD1 | . | TGTGCCAGCAGGCGGACAGGGGCCCTTGGTGAAAAACTGTTTTTT | CASRRTGALGEKLFF
TRBJ2-1 | TRBV27 | TRBD2 | . | TGTGCCAGCAGTTCGAACAGGGGACTAGCGGGACTAAGCTCCTACAATGAGCAGTTCTTC | CASSSNRGLAGLSSYNEQFF
TRBJ2-3 | TRBV7-2 | . | . | TGTGCCAGCAGCGCCTCCGCGGGGATTAGTGCAGATACGCAGTATTTT | CASSASAGISADTQYF
TRBJ2-3 | TRBV18 | TRBD1 | . | TGTGCCAGCTCACCTTGGACCGGGACAGGAACAGATACGCAGTATTTT | CASSPWTGTGTDTQYF
TRBJ1-2 | TRBV9 | . | few | TGTGCCAGCAGCCCTGGTCCAGAAACCTATGGCTACACCTTC | CASSPGPETYGYTF
TRBJ1-2 | TRBV4-3 | . | . | TGCGCCAGCAGCCTAACAGGGACGGACTCCGGTGGCTACACCTTC | CASSLTGTDSGGYTF
TRBJ2-7 | TRBV6-5 | TRBD1 | . | TGTGCCAGCAGTCGAACCTGGGACAGGGGCTACGAGCAGTACTTC | CASSRTWDRGYEQYF
TRBJ2-5 | TRBV23-1 | . | . | TGCGCCACTCGCGACTTGGGAGAGACCCAGTACTTC | CATRDLGETQYF
TRBJ1-2 | TRBV11-2 | TRBD1 | . | TGTGCCAGCAGCTCGAGGGGGCGGTTGGGTGGCTACACCTTC | CASSSRGRLGGYTF
TRBJ1-5 | TRBV18 | . | . | TGTGCCAGCTCACCAGGGACACTGAATCAGCCCCAGCATTTT | CASSPGTLNQPQHF
TRBJ1-5 | TRBV7-8 | TRBD1 | few | TGTGCCAGCAGCTTATATATCCCGAGACAGGGCGTATATAGCAATCAGCCCCAGCATTTT | CASSLYIPRQGVYSNQPQHF
TRBJ2-3 | TRBV29-1 | TRBD2 | . | TGCAGCGCTGACTCGGGGGGGAGCAGCACAGATACGCAGTATTTT | CSADSGGSSTDTQYF
TRBJ2-3 | TRBV19 | TRBD1 | . | TGTGCCAGTAGTATGACCGGGACAGTCACAGATACGCAGTATTTT | CASSMTGTVTDTQYF